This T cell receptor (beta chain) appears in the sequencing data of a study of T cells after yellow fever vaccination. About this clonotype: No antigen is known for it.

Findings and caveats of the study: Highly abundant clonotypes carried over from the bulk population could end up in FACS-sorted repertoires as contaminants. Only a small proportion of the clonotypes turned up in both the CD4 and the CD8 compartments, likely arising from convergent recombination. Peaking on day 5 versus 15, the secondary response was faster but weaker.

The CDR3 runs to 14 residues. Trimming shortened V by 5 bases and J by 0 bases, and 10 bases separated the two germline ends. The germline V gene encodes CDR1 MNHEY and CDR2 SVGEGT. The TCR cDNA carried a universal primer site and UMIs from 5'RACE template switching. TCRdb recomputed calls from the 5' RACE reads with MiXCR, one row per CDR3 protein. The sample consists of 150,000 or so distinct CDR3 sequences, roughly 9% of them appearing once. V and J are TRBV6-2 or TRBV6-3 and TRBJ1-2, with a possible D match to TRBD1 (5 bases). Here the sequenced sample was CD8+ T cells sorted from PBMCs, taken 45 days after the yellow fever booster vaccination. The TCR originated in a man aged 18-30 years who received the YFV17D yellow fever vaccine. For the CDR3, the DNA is TGTGCCAGCAGTGGCGGGACGGCTAACTATGGCTACACCTTC. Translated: CASSGGTANYGYTF.